Following are 5 T cell receptor beta chains from one sample sequenced in a study of shared T cell receptors in the human thymus. This table comes from immunoSEQ multiplex PCR, and its TCRdb copy is limited to in-frame clones, with some not included. In the table there are hundreds of thousands of clones, around 93% of which are singletons. Source material: thymocytes. Source of these receptors: a human donor.

For the CDR3, the DNA is TGTGCCAGCAGTACAACAGGGGGCAGGAGCAATCAGCCCCAGCATTTT. Amino acids: CASSTTGGRSNQPQHF. The chain recombines TRBV6-4 with TRBJ1-5; 9 bases agree with TRBD1. V trimming: 5 bases; J trimming: 1 base; junction bases outside the gene matches: 6. The CDR3 is 16 amino acids. Germline lookup yields CDR1 MRHNA and CDR2 SNTAGT.

The table lists this clone with a count of one. This chain links TRBV2 with TRBJ1-2, with 7 bases aligning to TRBD1. This CDR3 has 14 residues. Germline-derived CDR1 and CDR2 are SNHLY and FYNNEI. Trimming removed 2 bases from V and 4 bases from J; junction bases left unmatched: 4. CDR3 bases: TGTGCCAGCAGTGAATCAGGGGGGGTCTATGGCTACACCTTC. Its translation: CASSESGGVYGYTF.

V gene TRBV10-2 combines with J gene TRBJ1-2, with D tentatively TRBD1 (5 bases). Germline V gives CDR1 WSHSY, CDR2 SAAADI. The CDR3 totals 13 residues. V was clipped by 8 bases and J by 3 bases, with 13 bases between them. The CDR3 nucleotides are TGCGCCAGCTCTACGGGGCGCGACTATGGCTACACCTTC. It codes for CASSTGRDYGYTF.

This sequence joins TRBV29-1 and TRBJ1-2, with D uncertain. The germline V gene encodes CDR1 SQVTM and CDR2 ANQGSEA. CDR3 length equals 14 residues. Between the trimmed V and J ends, which lost 2 bases and 0 bases, there was a span of 10 bases. CDR3 DNA: TGCAGCGTTGAAATCAAAGGATCTAACTATGGCTACACCTTC. It encodes CSVEIKGSNYGYTF.

This chain uses TRBV27 with TRBJ2-3; maybe TRBD1 (6 bases). The germline gives CDR1 MNHEY, CDR2 SMNVEV (reference sequence). CDR3 length: 13 residues. V was pared by 10 bases and J by 2 bases, with 13 bases between. The CDR3 bases are TGTGCCATCAGAGGACAGTCCACAGATACGCAGTATTTT. Amino acids: CAIRGQSTDTQYF.